The source of this TCR beta chain is a study of blood T cell repertoires in COVID-19. Method: immunoSEQ multiplex PCR; TCRdb's copy keeps in-frame clones and lacks some. The profile shows approximately 230,000 clones, approximately 90% of them singletons. Germline CDR1 and CDR2: SGHVS and FQNEAQ. This CDR3 spans 14 amino acids. V lost 5 bases to trimming and J lost 2 bases, with 10 bases between them. Material for sequencing was peripheral blood. The TCR was taken from a man aged 18 to 29 with active or convalescent COVID-19. The V call is TRBV7-8, the J call TRBJ1-5, with D hard to call. The CDR3 region is CASSPLPGNQPQHF. The DNA for the CDR3 is TGTGCCAGCAGCCCTCTACCTGGCAATCAGCCCCAGCATTTT.